Listed here is a single T cell receptor (beta chain). This specimen belongs to a study of tumor-infiltrating lymphocytes in oesophageal squamous cell carcinoma. The CDR3 is 15 residues long. Germline CDR1 is SGHTA and CDR2 is FQGTGA. TCRdb independently ran MiXCR on the PCR reads; one entry per CDR3 protein. The repertoire holds about 12,000 distinct CDR3 sequences, roughly 54% seen once, with over 30% in the top ten. The specimen sequenced was esophageal tumor tissue. The TCR sequence derives from a female donor with esophageal squamous cell carcinoma. The rearrangement uses TRBV7-3 and TRBJ2-6; tentatively, D is TRBD2 (6 bases). Near its end, the DNA agrees better with TRBJ2-1, so the J call may be wrong. The CDR3 protein is CASSLRSGVTYEQFF. The CDR3 region has the DNA TGTGCCAGCAGCTTAAGGTCGGGAGTAACGTATGAGCAGTTCTTC.